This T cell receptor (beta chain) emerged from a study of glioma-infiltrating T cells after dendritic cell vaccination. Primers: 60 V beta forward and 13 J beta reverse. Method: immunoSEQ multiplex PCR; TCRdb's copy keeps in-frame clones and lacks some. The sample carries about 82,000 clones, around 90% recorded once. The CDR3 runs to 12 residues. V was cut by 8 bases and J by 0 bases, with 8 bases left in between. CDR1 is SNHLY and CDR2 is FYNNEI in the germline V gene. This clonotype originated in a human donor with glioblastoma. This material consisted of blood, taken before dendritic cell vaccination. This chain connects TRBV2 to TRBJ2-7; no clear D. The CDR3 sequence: CASAQASYEQYF. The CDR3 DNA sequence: TGTGCCAGCGCCCAGGCCTCCTACGAGCAGTACTTC. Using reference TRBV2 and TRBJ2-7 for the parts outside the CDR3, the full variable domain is EPEVTQTPSHQVTQMGQEVILRCVPISNHLYFYWYRQILGQKVEFLVSFYNNEISEKSEIFDDQFSVERPDGSNFTLKIRSTKLEDSAMYFCASAQASYEQYFGPGTRLTVT.